This entry concerns a single TCR beta chain. This clonotype was seen repeatedly, ten times or more. Its antigen has not been determined. No base qualities exist here, and no much larger clone lies one base off it. Ficoll-Paque density gradient centrifugation was used to isolate PBMCs. The sample comes from a study of T-cell memory formation after mild COVID-19 (dated by TCRdb to about 2021). With regard to the full study: TCR sequence clusters from the two donors were found to be largely donor specific. In a couple of donors, T-cell clones that expanded and contracted after mild COVID-19 were tracked by sequencing TCRalpha and TCRbeta repertoires over time. The cohort was made up of two young adult volunteers, one female and one male, who were previously healthy.

Sequencing was carried out with an Illumina NovaSeq 6000. TCRalpha and TCRbeta cDNA libraries were constructed by 5'RACE with constant-segment primers, with sample barcodes and unique molecular identifiers being introduced. Trizol reagent was used to extract RNA from every sample. Library amplification was performed in two PCR steps, and a second sample barcode and Illumina TruSeq adapters were introduced in the second step. Sequencing of libraries was performed on an Illumina NovaSeq with 2 x 150 bp paired-end reads. As for the authors' bioinformatics: With migec v1.2.7, reads were demultiplexed and then collapsed into UMI-guided consensus sequences. Using mixcr v2.1.11, the UMI consensuses were aligned to TRA and TRB V and J templates and assembled into clonotypes. Expanded or contracted clonotypes were those called significant by both edgeR and NoisET, with noise models trained on biological replicates. For edgeR calls, the thresholds were a false discovery rate-adjusted p below 0.01 and a log2 fold-change of 1. As an exploratory analysis of dynamics, max-normalized trajectories of the 1000 most abundant clonotypes were examined by PCA with hierarchical clustering. Separately sequenced CD4+ and CD8+ repertoires were used to assign the CD4 or CD8 phenotype of responding clones. TCRdb redid the processing of the public reads, applying fastp at Q25 and MiXCR, and retained in-frame beta chains. Under each unique CDR3 protein, matching rows form one entry showing the most common genes and DNA. The V and J calls shown here were made by TCRdb, not taken from the authors' results. The sample records approximately 400,000 distinct CDR3 sequences, roughly 24% of which are singletons. The top ten clones comprise around 8.8% of the sample.

The germline V gene (reference sequence) supplies CDR1 SEHNR and CDR2 FQNEAQ. The CDR3, cysteine through phenylalanine, is 16 amino acids long. Here the CDR3 DNA is all that survives: 48 bases in frame from base 1. V is cut by 5 bases and J by 6 bases, and the space between the germline ends is 21 bases. General findings and caveats noted by the study authors: From day 15 to 85, contracting clones showed balanced CD4/CD8 phenotypes, whereas a second wave of clones that expanded from day 15 to 37 leaned towards CD4+. Some responding clones were detected in pre-infection memory, which suggested that pre-existing cross-reactive memory T cells had joined the SARS-CoV-2 response. SARS-CoV-2 specificity of the second-wave clones peaking on day 37 was not confirmed. Contracting CD4+ clones turned up mainly in the CM and EM memory subsets, whereas EMRA was where CD8+ clones were enriched. Only two mild cases were covered by the study, and larger cohorts that include severe cases with pre-infection samples were considered necessary.

The sequence links TRBV7-9 to TRBJ2-3; confidence is insufficient to name the D gene. This receptor was taken from an adult woman who had mild COVID-19 (a few samples of this study predate the infection). The sample titles of this study are shuffled in the database, so cell type and time point are left out; the donor was told from shared clones. Source material: PBMCs or a T cell subset sorted from them (not recorded which). The encoded CDR3 is CASSIRFGSRVDTQYF. The nucleotides are TGTGCCAGCAGCATTCGCTTCGGGTCCCGGGTGGATACGCAGTATTTT.